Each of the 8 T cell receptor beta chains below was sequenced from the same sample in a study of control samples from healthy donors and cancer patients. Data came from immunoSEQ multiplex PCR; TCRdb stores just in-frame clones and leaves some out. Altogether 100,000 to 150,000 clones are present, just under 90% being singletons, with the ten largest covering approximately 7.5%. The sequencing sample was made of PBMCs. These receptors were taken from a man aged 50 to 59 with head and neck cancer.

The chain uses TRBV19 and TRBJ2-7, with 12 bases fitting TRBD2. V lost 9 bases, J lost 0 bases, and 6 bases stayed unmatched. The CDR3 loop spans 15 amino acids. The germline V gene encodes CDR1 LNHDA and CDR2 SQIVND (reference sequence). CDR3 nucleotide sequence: TGTGCCAGCACCCTGACTAGCGGGAGCTCCTACGAGCAGTACTTC. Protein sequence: CASTLTSGSSYEQYF.

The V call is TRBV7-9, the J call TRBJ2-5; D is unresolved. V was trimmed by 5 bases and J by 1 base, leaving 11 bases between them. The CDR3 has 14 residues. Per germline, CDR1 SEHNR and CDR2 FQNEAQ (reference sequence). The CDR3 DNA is TGTGCCAGCAGCGCAGACCTCCGCCAAGAGACCCAGTACTTC. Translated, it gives CASSADLRQETQYF.

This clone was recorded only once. CDR3 in amino acids: CASSLALRDRAAYEQYF. The CDR3 DNA reads as TGCGCCAGCAGCTTGGCCTTGAGGGACAGAGCAGCCTACGAGCAGTACTTC. The V gene is TRBV5-1, the J gene TRBJ2-7; the match to TRBD1 covers 7 bases. Germline CDR1 and CDR2: SGHRS and YFSETQ. This CDR3 comprises 17 residues. V dropped 0 bases and J dropped 2; count of bases not matched to a gene: 11.

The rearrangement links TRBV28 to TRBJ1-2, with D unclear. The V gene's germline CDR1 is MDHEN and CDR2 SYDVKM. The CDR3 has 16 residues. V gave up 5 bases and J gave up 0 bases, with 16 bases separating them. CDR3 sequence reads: CASSPPAGDANYGYTF. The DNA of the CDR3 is TGTGCCAGCAGTCCCCCGGCCGGGGATGCTAACTATGGCTACACCTTC.

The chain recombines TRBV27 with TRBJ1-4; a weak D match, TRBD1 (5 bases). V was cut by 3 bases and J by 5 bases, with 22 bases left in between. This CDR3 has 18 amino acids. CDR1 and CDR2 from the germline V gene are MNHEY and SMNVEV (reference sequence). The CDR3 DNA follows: TGTGCCAGCAGTTTTTTCCCCCCGACAGAAAGGGAGAATGAAAAACTGTTTTTT. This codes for CASSFFPPTERENEKLFF.

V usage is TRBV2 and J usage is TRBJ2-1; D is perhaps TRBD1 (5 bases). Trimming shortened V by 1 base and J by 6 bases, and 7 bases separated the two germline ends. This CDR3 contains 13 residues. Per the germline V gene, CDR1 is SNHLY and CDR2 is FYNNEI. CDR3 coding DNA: TGTGCCAGCAGTGAAGAAAGGGGCAATGAGCAGTTCTTC. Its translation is CASSEERGNEQFF.

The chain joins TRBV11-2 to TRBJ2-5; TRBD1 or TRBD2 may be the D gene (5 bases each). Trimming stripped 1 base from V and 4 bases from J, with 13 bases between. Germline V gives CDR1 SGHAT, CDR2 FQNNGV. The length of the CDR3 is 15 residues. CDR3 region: CASSLVGSGGETQYF. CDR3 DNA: TGTGCCAGCAGCTTAGTAGGGAGTGGGGGAGAGACCCAGTACTTC.

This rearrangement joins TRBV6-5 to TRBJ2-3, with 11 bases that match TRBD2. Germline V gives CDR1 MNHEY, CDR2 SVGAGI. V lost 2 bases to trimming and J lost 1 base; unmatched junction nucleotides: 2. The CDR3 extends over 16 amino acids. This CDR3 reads CASSYELAGGTDTQYF. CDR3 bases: TGTGCCAGCAGTTACGAACTAGCGGGGGGCACAGATACGCAGTATTTT.